This record looks at one T cell receptor beta chain sequence and its context. These data originate in a study of T cells after yellow fever vaccination. Study-wide background: Those fractions that held only low numbers of cells were prepared using the SMART-Seq v4 Ultra Low Input RNA kit.

Germline CDR1 DFQATT, CDR2 SNEGSKA (reference sequence). The CDR3 is made up of 13 amino acids. Trimming shortened V by 4 bases and J by 3 bases, and 11 bases separated the two germline ends. TCRdb re-derived calls from the 5' RACE reads in MiXCR, one entry per CDR3 protein. Among roughly 500,000 distinct CDR3 sequences, about 19% were seen once, and the ten largest hold 13% to 15%. The chain joins TRBV20-1 to TRBJ2-3; D may correspond to TRBD1 or TRBD2 (7 bases each). The sequence was obtained from a man aged 25-40 years who received the YFV17D yellow fever vaccine. The material was PBMCs, obtained 15 days after the yellow fever booster vaccination. CDR3 amino acids: CSATGGGTDTQYF. Written as DNA, the CDR3 is TGCAGTGCTACAGGGGGGGGTACAGATACGCAGTATTTT.